The 32 T cell receptor beta chains listed next were all sequenced from one sample in a study of blood T cell repertoires in COVID-19. Profiling relied on immunoSEQ multiplex PCR, and the TCRdb table lists in-frame clones only, not all of them. The sample yields around 98,000 clones, 70% to 90% seen once. Material for sequencing was peripheral blood. The receptors shown here come from a man in his 70s with acute or convalescent COVID-19.

The chain combines TRBV5-3 with TRBJ2-3, with 10 nucleotides matching TRBD2. TRBV5-3 is identified as an open reading frame with a role that is uncertain. The CDR3 spans 15 residues. After removal of 2 bases from V and 4 bases from J, the junction contained 4 bases not matched to a gene. CDR3 DNA sequence: TGTGCCAGAAGCTTTACTAGCGGGGTCGCAGATACGCAGTATTTT. It encodes CARSFTSGVADTQYF.

The count of this clone is one. This chain links TRBV13 with TRBJ2-5, with 7 bases that match TRBD1. The trim removed 4 bases at V and 4 bases at J, leaving 9 bases unmatched. The CDR3 contains 15 residues. Per germline, CDR1 PRHDT and CDR2 FYEKMQ (reference sequence). CDR3 sequence reads: CASSSKGARRETQYF. Written as DNA, the CDR3 is TGTGCCAGCAGCTCGAAGGGGGCGCGAAGAGAGACCCAGTACTTC.

V is TRBV18 and J is TRBJ2-3, with D perhaps matching TRBD2 (6 bases). There are 18 residues in the CDR3. Germline CDR1 KGHSH, CDR2 LQKENI. V was shortened by 3 bases and J by 0 bases, with 19 bases between the two germline ends. CDR3 sequence (DNA): TGTGCCAGCTCACCTAGGACTAACAGTAAATCTAGCACAGATACGCAGTATTTT. It encodes CASSPRTNSKSSTDTQYF. The full variable domain, in which reference TRBV18 and TRBJ2-3 provide the parts outside the CDR3, is NAGVMQNPRHLVRRRGQEARLRCSPMKGHSHVYWYRQLPEEGLKFMVYLQKENIIDESGMPKERFSAEFPKEGPSILRIQQVVRGDSAAYFCASSPRTNSKSSTDTQYFGPGTRLTVL.

The V call is TRBV19, the J call TRBJ2-5, with TRBD1 identical over 10 bases. V dropped 5 bases and J dropped 1; count of bases not matched to a gene: 7. Germline-derived CDR1 and CDR2 are LNHDA and SQIVND (reference sequence). This CDR3 contains 16 residues. CDR3 bases: TGTGCCAGTAGTCCCGGCGGACAGGGGGGCCAAGAGACCCAGTACTTC. Its protein product is CASSPGGQGGQETQYF.

The rearrangement uses TRBV18 and TRBJ1-2; 7 bases fit TRBD1. Unmatched junction bases numbered 11, after V lost 0 bases and J lost 7 bases. Germline V gene lookup returns CDR1 KGHSH and CDR2 LQKENI. This CDR3 spans 16 amino acids. The CDR3 DNA follows: TGTGCCAGCTCACCACCAAGCCCCAGGGGGGTTGGTGGCTACACCTTC. Translation: CASSPPSPRGVGGYTF.

The chain combines TRBV7-9 with TRBJ2-5, with 7 bases fitting TRBD1. CDR1 and CDR2 from the germline V gene are SEHNR and FQNEAQ (reference sequence). V shed 5 bases and J 9 bases; nucleotides not matched to a gene: 12. The CDR3 covers 14 residues. The CDR3 DNA follows: TGTGCCAGCAGCCTAGAAGGGGGCAGGATGGCCCAGTACTTC. This sequence encodes CASSLEGGRMAQYF. The full variable domain, in which reference TRBV7-9 and TRBJ2-5 provide the parts outside the CDR3, is DTGVSQNPRHKITKRGQNVTFRCDPISEHNRLYWYRQTLGQGPEFLTYFQNEAQLEKSRLLSDRFSAERPKGSFSTLEIQRTEQGDSAMYLCASSLEGGRMAQYFGPGTRLLVL.

The genes are TRBV29-1 and TRBJ2-7; 12 bases align to TRBD2. In germline, CDR1 is SQVTM, CDR2 ANQGSEA. Unmatched junction bases numbered 3, after V lost 4 bases and J lost 5 bases. This CDR3 has 13 residues. The CDR3 region has the DNA TGCAGCGTTGGACCTAGCGGGGGGGACGAGCAGTACTTC. Translation: CSVGPSGGDEQYF.

The V and J genes are TRBV7-3 and TRBJ2-3; D remains unclear. Trimming took 2 bases from V and 4 from J, leaving 10 bases between them. The germline V gene encodes CDR1 SGHTA and CDR2 FQGTGA. The CDR3 has 14 residues. In nucleotides, the CDR3 is TGTGCCAGCAGCTTAGGTGGGCGCGCAGATACGCAGTATTTT. It specifies CASSLGGRADTQYF.

The chain employs TRBV7-8 and TRBJ1-2; possibly TRBD1 for D (5 bases). V was clipped by 7 bases and J by 5 bases, with 14 bases between them. Germline V gene lookup returns CDR1 SGHVS and CDR2 FQNEAQ. The length of the CDR3 is 13 residues. The CDR3 reads CASNNGGGYGYTF. The CDR3 DNA reads TGTGCCAGCAACAACGGGGGGGGATATGGCTACACCTTC.

The chain combines TRBV12-3 or TRBV12-4 with TRBJ1-2, with D possibly matching TRBD1 (6 bases). The V and J ends lost 6 bases and 7 bases respectively, with 15 bases between them. This CDR3 has 13 residues. In DNA, the CDR3 is TGTGCCAGCAGCGTTACAGGGCGGCGTGGCTACACCTTC. Its protein product is CASSVTGRRGYTF.

J is TRBJ1-3 and V is TRBV21-1. TRBV21-1 is tagged as a pseudogene. There are 15 residues in the CDR3. The CDR3 DNA sequence: TGTGCCAGCAGCAGGGCCGGGAGCTCTGGAAACACCATATATTTT. Translation: CASSRAGSSGNTIYF.

The rearrangement links TRBV6-5 to TRBJ2-7, with D maybe TRBD2 (5 bases). The CDR3 consists of 14 residues. The V gene's germline CDR1 is MNHEY and CDR2 SVGAGI. Trimming stripped 6 bases from V and 0 bases from J, with 12 bases between. The CDR3 loop reads CASSPGFTSYEQYF. As DNA, the CDR3 is TGTGCCAGCAGCCCGGGGTTCACCTCCTACGAGCAGTACTTC.

This clone was observed a few times. The chain employs TRBV5-1 and TRBJ1-5, with 7 bases aligning to TRBD1. CDR3 length: 16 residues. The junction had 10 bases not matched to a gene; V was cut back by 4 bases and J by 3 bases. CDR1 SGHRS and CDR2 YFSETQ come from the germline V gene. In DNA form, the CDR3 reads TGCGCCAGCAGCCCCCCAGGGGGGCCTATCAATCAGCCCCAGCATTTT. Protein product: CASSPPGGPINQPQHF.

V usage is TRBV5-1 and J usage is TRBJ2-4, with D maybe TRBD1 (6 bases). The CDR3 sequence is 16 residues long. The V gene lost 3 bases and the J gene lost 0 bases, with 13 bases spanning the gap. Germline V gene data show CDR1 as SGHRS and CDR2 as YFSETQ. CDR3 amino acids: CASSSGTNLAKNIQYF. The CDR3 nucleotides read TGCGCCAGCAGCTCAGGGACAAATCTAGCCAAAAACATTCAGTACTTC.

The rearrangement joins TRBV19 to TRBJ2-1, with D possibly matching TRBD2 (6 bases). The V gene lost 6 bases and the J gene lost 4 bases, with 13 bases spanning the gap. CDR3 size: 14 residues. Germline V gene sequence: CDR1 LNHDA, CDR2 SQIVND (reference sequence). CDR3 region: CASRDRGTYNEQFF. CDR3 in DNA: TGTGCCAGTAGGGACCGGGGGACGTACAATGAGCAGTTCTTC.

This sequence joins TRBV6-5 and TRBJ1-1; D is unclear. In germline, CDR1 is MNHEY, CDR2 SVGAGI. Trimming removed 7 bases from V and 0 bases from J, with 9 bases in between. This CDR3 region has 13 residues. Here the CDR3 reads CASTTTLNTEAFF. CDR3 DNA: TGTGCCAGCACTACTACTCTGAACACTGAAGCTTTCTTT.

The chain carries TRBV6-5 and TRBJ1-1; TRBD1 matches 7 bases. Germline CDR1 is MNHEY and CDR2 is SVGAGI. Trimming cost V 8 bases and J 1 base; bases outside gene matches: 7. This CDR3 has 14 residues. The CDR3 loop reads CASGETGPNTEAFF. In DNA, the CDR3 is TGTGCCAGCGGGGAGACAGGGCCGAACACTGAAGCTTTCTTT.

This clone was counted between two and nine times. The CDR3 reads CASGRRVTDTQYF. For the CDR3, the DNA is TGTGCCAGCGGACGGAGGGTCACAGATACGCAGTATTTT. The chain is built from TRBV2 and TRBJ2-3; maybe TRBD2 (6 bases). The CDR3 runs 13 residues. V was trimmed by 8 bases and J by 2 bases, leaving 11 bases between them. Germline V gene lookup returns CDR1 SNHLY and CDR2 FYNNEI. The entire variable domain, with the rest obtained from reference TRBV2 and TRBJ2-3, is as follows: EPEVTQTPSHQVTQMGQEVILRCVPISNHLYFYWYRQILGQKVEFLVSFYNNEISEKSEIFDDQFSVERPDGSNFTLKIRSTKLEDSAMYFCASGRRVTDTQYFGPGTRLTVL.

The sample holds one count of this clone. The chain joins TRBV7-2 to TRBJ1-1; D is uncertain. Germline V gives CDR1 SGHTA, CDR2 FQGNSA. The CDR3 extends over 13 amino acids. Trimming pared 4 bases from V and 1 base from J, leaving 7 bases between. CDR3 protein: CASSSQPNTEAFF. Written as DNA, the CDR3 is TGTGCCAGCAGCTCACAGCCGAACACTGAAGCTTTCTTT.

The chain couples TRBV10-3 to TRBJ2-7; possibly TRBD1 for D (6 bases). The CDR3 loop spans 16 amino acids. Trimming cost V 2 bases and J 7 bases, with 21 bases left between them. Germline values: CDR1 ENHRY, CDR2 SYGVKD. CDR3 amino acids: CAISEPHRDAGREQYF. DNA for the CDR3: TGTGCCATCAGTGAGCCCCACAGGGATGCAGGTCGGGAGCAGTACTTC.

CDR3 in amino acids: CASSFQGGTEAFF. The CDR3 DNA reads as TGTGCCAGCAGCTTTCAGGGCGGCACTGAAGCTTTCTTT. This chain connects TRBV7-2 to TRBJ1-1; possibly TRBD1 for D (5 bases). V lost 3 bases, J lost 4 bases, and 9 bases lay in between. This CDR3 contains 13 residues. CDR1 is SGHTA, CDR2 FQGNSA, per germline.

The chain employs TRBV7-8 and TRBJ1-1; a possible D gene is TRBD1 (5 bases). Germline CDR1 SGHVS, CDR2 FQNEAQ. Trimming took 5 bases from V and 1 from J, leaving 8 bases between them. This CDR3 region has 13 residues. The CDR3, as DNA: TGTGCCAGCAGCCGGACAAGGAACACTGAAGCTTTCTTT. Amino acid sequence: CASSRTRNTEAFF.

This clone came up a few times. The chain combines TRBV6-5 with TRBJ1-1, with 9 bases aligning to TRBD1. CDR1 MNHEY and CDR2 SVGAGI come from the germline V gene. The CDR3 spans 15 residues. The J segment lost 3 bases and the V segment lost 5 bases, leaving 7 bases of the junction unmatched. DNA of the CDR3: TGTGCCAGCAGTAGACAGGGGGGTGTGGACACTGAAGCTTTCTTT. It translates to CASSRQGGVDTEAFF.

The chain couples TRBV7-9 to TRBJ2-7; the match to TRBD1 covers 7 bases. CDR1 and CDR2 (germline): SEHNR, FQNEAQ (reference sequence). The CDR3 runs 16 residues. V was clipped by 0 bases and J by 5 bases; unmatched bases: 10. CDR3 amino acids: CASSLAANRGINEQYV. In nucleotides, the CDR3 is TGTGCCAGCAGCTTAGCGGCCAACAGGGGAATCAACGAGCAGTACGTC.

V gene TRBV25-1 combines with J gene TRBJ1-5; 10 positions match TRBD1. Germline CDR1 MGHDK, CDR2 SYGVNS. Trimming removed 5 bases from V and 6 bases from J; junction bases left unmatched: 16. The CDR3 runs 18 residues. Written as DNA, the CDR3 is TGTGCCAGCAGTTCCGGGACAGGGGTGCCATATGAGGGTCAGCCCCAGCATTTT. Translating gives CASSSGTGVPYEGQPQHF.

The table lists this clone with a count of one. The chain has TRBV12-3 or TRBV12-4 and TRBJ1-2; 8 bases line up with TRBD1. The CDR3 is made up of 13 amino acids. J was trimmed by 4 bases and V by 6 bases; bases with no gene match: 4. CDR3 loop: CASRSTGAYGYTF. DNA of the CDR3: TGTGCCAGCAGATCGACAGGGGCCTATGGCTACACCTTC.

The V gene is TRBV6-5, the J gene TRBJ1-4; D remains unclear. V was cut by 7 bases and J by 8 bases, with 14 bases left in between. CDR1 MNHEY and CDR2 SVGAGI come from the germline V gene. The CDR3 loop spans 13 amino acids. The DNA for the CDR3 is TGTGCCAGCACACGAGGGTTCGAGGAAAAACTGTTTTTT. Protein: CASTRGFEEKLFF.

A single count supports this clone. The chain recombines TRBV12-3 or TRBV12-4 with TRBJ1-1, with D possibly matching TRBD1 (5 bases). This CDR3 region has 13 residues. Trimming removed 3 bases from V and 1 base from J, with 6 bases in between. CDR3 residues: CASSLTENTEAFF. The CDR3 DNA reads TGTGCCAGCAGTTTGACAGAGAACACTGAAGCTTTCTTT.

This clone appeared a few times. The gene calls are TRBV7-8 and TRBJ1-6; TRBD1 matches at 9 bases. This CDR3 is built from 17 residues. Trimming took 4 bases from V and 3 from J; bases not matched to a gene: 7. The germline V gene encodes CDR1 SGHVS and CDR2 FQNEAQ. The CDR3 loop reads CASSYDRGSFYNSPLHF. The CDR3 DNA follows: TGTGCCAGCAGCTATGACAGGGGGTCCTTCTATAATTCACCCCTCCACTTT.

The CDR3 spells CSAGGAEQYF. The CDR3 DNA sequence: TGCAGTGCGGGAGGGGCCGAGCAGTACTTC. J is TRBJ2-7 and V is TRBV20-1, with 7 bases lining up with TRBD2. Germline V gene data show CDR1 as DFQATT and CDR2 as SNEGSKA (reference sequence). This CDR3 spans 10 amino acids. V lost 6 bases to trimming and J lost 6 bases; unmatched junction nucleotides: 2.

The chain carries TRBV10-3 and TRBJ2-7; TRBD1 might be the D (6 bases). Germline CDR1 is ENHRY and CDR2 is SYGVKD. Trimming took 2 bases from V and 6 from J, leaving 8 bases between them. This CDR3 contains 12 residues. The CDR3 loop is CAISERGSEQYF. The CDR3 nucleotides are TGTGCCATCAGTGAGAGGGGGTCCGAGCAGTACTTC.

The CDR3 DNA follows: TGTGCCAGCAGTGAGGGACTGCCACCCCCTGAAGCTTTCTTT. It translates to CASSEGLPPPEAFF. The rearrangement uses TRBV25-1 and TRBJ1-1, with TRBD1 as a possible D gene (5 bases). Germline lookup yields CDR1 MGHDK and CDR2 SYGVNS. The CDR3 is made up of 14 amino acids. V was shortened by 3 bases and J by 6 bases, with 14 bases between the two germline ends.